The T cell receptor (beta chain) described here comes from a study of blood T cell repertoires in COVID-19. Study context: The United States, Italy and Spain provided the acute and convalescent COVID-19 samples.

This CDR3 spans 14 amino acids. Germline lookup yields CDR1 SEHNR and CDR2 FQNEAQ (reference sequence). V was trimmed by 7 bases and J by 4 bases, leaving 13 bases between them. Per the authors' pipeline: Estimation of nucleated cell counts relied on the amplification of reference gene primers. Sequencing was performed with immunoSEQ multiplex PCR; in TCRdb, only in-frame clones are kept and a portion is missing. Clone size and V and J calls were adopted from that table, with D and trimming inferred from the DNA. The sample carries a few hundred thousand clones, roughly four fifths recorded once. The chain links TRBV7-9 to TRBJ1-4; the D gene is possibly TRBD1 (5 bases). Sequencing was done on a sample of peripheral blood. The TCR was taken from a man aged 30 to 45 who had recovered from COVID-19. This chain's CDR3 is CASNVGGFNEKLFF. The DNA for the CDR3 is TGTGCCAGCAACGTGGGGGGGTTTAATGAAAAACTGTTTTTT.